These 12 T cell receptor beta chains came from one sample sequenced in a study of T cells in Graves' hyperthyroidism and ophthalmopathy. From RNA transcripts, TCR beta CDR3 regions were amplified. First-round RT-PCR targeting the TCR CDR3 was performed with the HTBI primer set. From the multiplex PCR reads, TCRdb called clonotypes with MiXCR, one entry per CDR3 protein. Here the sample spans about 300,000 distinct CDR3 sequences, roughly 19% being singletons. Sequenced sample: blood. Source of these receptors: a man in his fifties or sixties with Graves' ophthalmopathy.

Only a few counts were recorded for this clonotype. This chain connects TRBV12-3 or TRBV12-4 to TRBJ2-1; 7 nucleotides align to TRBD1. V lost 4 bases to trimming and J lost 12 bases; unmatched junction nucleotides: 9. The CDR3 loop spans 13 amino acids. In DNA form, the CDR3 reads TGTGCCAGCAGTTCGTGGACAGGCAGTGGGCAGTTCTTC. Its translation: CASSSWTGSGQFF.

The chain employs TRBV27 and TRBJ2-7; TRBD1 might be the D (6 bases). The germline CDR1 and CDR2 sequences are MNHEY and SMNVEV (reference sequence). Trimming took off 8 bases at V and 0 bases at J, with 14 bases between the two ends. The CDR3 runs 14 residues. CDR3 protein: CASGKRDNSYEQYF. DNA of the CDR3: TGTGCCAGCGGAAAACGGGACAACTCCTACGAGCAGTACTTC.

V and J are TRBV20-1 and TRBJ1-1; D gene unclear. Deletions cut 0 bases from V and 7 bases from J, with 15 bases between. Germline V gives CDR1 DFQATT, CDR2 SNEGSKA (reference sequence). The CDR3 is made up of 14 amino acids. In nucleotides, the CDR3 is TGCAGTGCTAGAGAGGGCAGGAAGGCGTATGAAGCTTTCTTT. Encoded protein: CSAREGRKAYEAFF.

This clonotype was seen a handful of times. The rearrangement uses TRBV6-1 and TRBJ1-5; TRBD1 matches at 11 bases. Losses at the gene ends were 6 bases for V and 2 bases for J; bases not matched to a gene: 9. CDR1 and CDR2 from the germline V gene are MNHNS and SASEGT. The CDR3 covers 17 residues. CDR3 region: CASSPGQGGVGNQPQHF. CDR3 DNA: TGTGCCAGCAGCCCGGGACAGGGGGGCGTTGGCAATCAGCCCCAGCATTTT.

The V and J genes are TRBV4-1 and TRBJ1-1; no definite D call. CDR1 MGHRA and CDR2 YSYEKL come from the germline V gene. The ends were cut back, 2 bases at V and 3 bases at J, with 13 bases in the middle. The CDR3 is made up of 15 amino acids. The DNA of the CDR3 is TGCGCCAGCAGCCAATACGACGGGAGTTACACTGAAGCTTTCTTT. This sequence encodes CASSQYDGSYTEAFF.

This clonotype was observed a handful of times. The chain joins TRBV6-1 to TRBJ2-5, with D unresolved. This CDR3 spans 13 amino acids. V lost 2 bases, J lost 8 bases, and 12 bases lay in between. The germline V gene encodes CDR1 MNHNS and CDR2 SASEGT. CDR3 in DNA: TGTGCCAGCAGTGAAAGGCGGTTTGTTACCCAGTACTTC. Amino acid sequence: CASSERRFVTQYF.

This clonotype was picked up a small number of times. The chain has TRBV20-1 and TRBJ2-1; 9 positions agree with TRBD2. V shed 4 bases and J 7 bases; nucleotides not matched to a gene: 5. The germline gives CDR1 DFQATT, CDR2 SNEGSKA (reference sequence). The CDR3 length is 13 residues. Written as DNA, the CDR3 is TGCAGTGCTATAGCGGGAGACCAAAATGAGCAGTTCTTC. The encoded protein is CSAIAGDQNEQFF.

Remarks on this clonotype: This may be a read error, as it is one base from a much larger clone. The chain links TRBV3-1 to TRBJ2-1; D may be TRBD2 (6 bases). Germline CDR1 reads LGHDT; CDR2 reads YNNKEL (reference sequence). CDR3 length: 15 amino acids. V lost 4 bases and J 8 bases, leaving 18 bases between the germline ends. The chain's CDR3 is CASSPPGAGRDEQFF. As DNA, the CDR3 is TGTGCCAGCAGCCCCCCGGGAGCTGGACGCGATGAGCAGTTCTTC.

The genes are TRBV6-1 and TRBJ2-4; 8 positions match TRBD2. Germline CDR1 reads MNHNS; CDR2 reads SASEGT. The CDR3 has 13 amino acids. The V segment lost 6 bases and the J segment 9 bases; nucleotides outside the gene matches: 7. The CDR3 coding sequence is TGTGCCAGCAGAGAGCGGGAGTTCGCCATTCAGTACTTC. The encoded protein is CASREREFAIQYF.

The rearrangement links TRBV6-1 to TRBJ1-4; D is undetermined. Germline CDR1 reads MNHNS; CDR2 reads SASEGT. V shed 1 base and J shed 8 bases, with 17 bases lying between them. The CDR3 totals 16 residues. This CDR3 is CASSEEADLYGEKLFF. The CDR3, as DNA: TGTGCCAGCAGTGAAGAGGCGGACCTATACGGGGAAAAACTGTTTTTT.

This clonotype was seen ten or more times. This chain joins TRBV29-1 and TRBJ2-3; D is possibly TRBD1 or TRBD2 (5 bases each). Germline lookup yields CDR1 SQVTM and CDR2 ANQGSEA. Trimming left V 4 bases short and J 11 bases short, with 16 bases between. CDR3 length: 12 residues. CDR3 nucleotide sequence: TGCAGCGTTGGGGAAGGGACCGTCGGGCAGTATTTT. Its translation: CSVGEGTVGQYF.

The chain combines TRBV5-6 with TRBJ2-1; tentatively, D is TRBD1 (5 bases). CDR1 and CDR2 from the germline V gene are SGHDT and YYEEEE. This CDR3 is built from 13 residues. Trimming stripped 2 bases from V and 9 bases from J, with 12 bases between. The DNA for the CDR3 is TGTGCCAGCAGCTTTGGGGCCACCGGTGAGCAGTTCTTC. This translates into CASSFGATGEQFF.